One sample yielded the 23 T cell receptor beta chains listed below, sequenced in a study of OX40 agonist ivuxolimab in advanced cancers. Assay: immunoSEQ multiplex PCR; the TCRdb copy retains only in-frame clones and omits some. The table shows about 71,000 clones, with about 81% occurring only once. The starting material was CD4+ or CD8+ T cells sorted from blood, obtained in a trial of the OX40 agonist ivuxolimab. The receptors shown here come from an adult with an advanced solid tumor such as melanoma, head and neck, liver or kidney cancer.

The CDR3: CASSPEVGASANTGELFF. CDR3 bases: TGTGCCAGCAGCCCGGAGGTAGGGGCCAGCGCGAACACCGGGGAGCTGTTTTTT. The chain employs TRBV5-4 and TRBJ2-2; either TRBD1 or TRBD2 may supply D (5 bases each). With 4 bases removed from V and 0 bases from J, the gap between germline ends came to 19 bases. Germline CDR1 is SGHNT and CDR2 is YYREEE (reference sequence). The CDR3 sequence is 18 residues long.

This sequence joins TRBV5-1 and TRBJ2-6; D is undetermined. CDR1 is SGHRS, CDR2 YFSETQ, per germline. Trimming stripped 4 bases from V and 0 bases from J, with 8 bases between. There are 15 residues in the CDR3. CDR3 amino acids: CASSLDISGANVLTF. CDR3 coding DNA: TGCGCCAGCAGCCTTGACATCTCTGGGGCCAACGTCCTGACTTTC.

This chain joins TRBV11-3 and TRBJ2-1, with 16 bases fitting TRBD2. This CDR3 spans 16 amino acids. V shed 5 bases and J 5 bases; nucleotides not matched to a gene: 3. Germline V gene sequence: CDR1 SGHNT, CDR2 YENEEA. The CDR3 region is CASSRGLAGGNNEQFF. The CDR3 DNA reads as TGTGCCAGCAGCCGGGGACTAGCGGGAGGGAACAATGAGCAGTTCTTC.

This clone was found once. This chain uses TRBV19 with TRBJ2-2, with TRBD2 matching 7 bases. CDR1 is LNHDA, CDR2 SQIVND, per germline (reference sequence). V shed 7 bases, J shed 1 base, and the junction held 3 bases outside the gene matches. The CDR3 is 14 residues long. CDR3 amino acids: CASTRGWNTGELFF. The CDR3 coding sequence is TGTGCCAGTACGCGGGGGTGGAACACCGGGGAGCTGTTTTTT.

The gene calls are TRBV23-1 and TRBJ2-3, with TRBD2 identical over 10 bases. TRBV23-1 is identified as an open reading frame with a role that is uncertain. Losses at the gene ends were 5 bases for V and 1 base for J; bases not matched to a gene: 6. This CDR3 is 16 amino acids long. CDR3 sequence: CASSTKRGGGTDTQYF. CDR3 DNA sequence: TGCGCCAGCAGTACAAAGCGGGGGGGCGGCACAGATACGCAGTATTTT.

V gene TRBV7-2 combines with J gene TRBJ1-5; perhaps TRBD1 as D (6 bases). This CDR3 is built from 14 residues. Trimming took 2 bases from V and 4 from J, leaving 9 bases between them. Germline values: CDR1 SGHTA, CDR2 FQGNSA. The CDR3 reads CASSLNRANQPQHF. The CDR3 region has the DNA TGTGCCAGCAGCTTAAACAGGGCAAATCAGCCCCAGCATTTT.

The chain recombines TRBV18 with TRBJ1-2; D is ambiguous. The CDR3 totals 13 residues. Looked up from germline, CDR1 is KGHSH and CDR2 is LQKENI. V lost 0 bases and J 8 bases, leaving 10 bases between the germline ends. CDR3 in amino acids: CASSPPNSLGYTF. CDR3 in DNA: TGTGCCAGCTCACCACCGAATTCTCTCGGCTACACCTTC.

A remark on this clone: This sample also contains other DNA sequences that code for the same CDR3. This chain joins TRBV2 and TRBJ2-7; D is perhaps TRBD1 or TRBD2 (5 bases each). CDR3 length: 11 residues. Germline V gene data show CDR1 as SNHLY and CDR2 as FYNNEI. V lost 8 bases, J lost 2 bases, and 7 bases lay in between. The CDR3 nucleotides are TGTGCCAGCGGGGGTACCTACGAGCAGTACTTC. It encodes CASGGTYEQYF.

For the CDR3, the DNA is TGTGCCAGCAGCGCAGATACCTACAATGAGCAGTTCTTC. It translates to CASSADTYNEQFF. This chain joins TRBV7-3 and TRBJ2-1, with D unclear. The CDR3 is 13 residues long. Germline CDR1 is SGHTA and CDR2 is FQGTGA. V dropped 5 bases and J dropped 2 bases, with 7 bases sitting between them.

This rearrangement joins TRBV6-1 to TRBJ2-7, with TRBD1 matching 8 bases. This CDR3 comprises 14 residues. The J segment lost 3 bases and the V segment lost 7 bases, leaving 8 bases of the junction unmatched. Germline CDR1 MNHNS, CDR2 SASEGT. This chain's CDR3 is CASKLGQGIYEQYF. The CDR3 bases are TGTGCCAGCAAACTAGGACAGGGTATCTACGAGCAGTACTTC.

In DNA form, the CDR3 reads TGTGCCAGCAGCGCACTGACAGGGGGCGAAGAGACCCAGTACTTC. Protein product: CASSALTGGEETQYF. V gene TRBV2 combines with J gene TRBJ2-5; TRBD1 matches 10 bases. J lost 3 bases, V lost 6 bases, and 7 bases had no gene match. Looked up from germline, CDR1 is SNHLY and CDR2 is FYNNEI. The CDR3 length is 15 residues.

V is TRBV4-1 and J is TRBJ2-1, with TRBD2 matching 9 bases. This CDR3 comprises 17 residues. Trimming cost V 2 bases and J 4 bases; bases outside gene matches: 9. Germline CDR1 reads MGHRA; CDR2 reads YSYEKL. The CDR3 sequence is CASSQLPGLAKYNEQFF. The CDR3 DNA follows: TGCGCCAGCAGCCAACTTCCGGGACTAGCAAAGTACAATGAGCAGTTCTTC.

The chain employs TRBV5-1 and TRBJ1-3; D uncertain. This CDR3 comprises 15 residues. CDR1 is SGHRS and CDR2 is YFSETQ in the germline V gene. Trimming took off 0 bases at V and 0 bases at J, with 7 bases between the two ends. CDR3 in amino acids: CASSLGLSSGNTIYF. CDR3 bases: TGCGCCAGCAGCTTGGGTCTTTCCTCTGGAAACACCATATATTTT.

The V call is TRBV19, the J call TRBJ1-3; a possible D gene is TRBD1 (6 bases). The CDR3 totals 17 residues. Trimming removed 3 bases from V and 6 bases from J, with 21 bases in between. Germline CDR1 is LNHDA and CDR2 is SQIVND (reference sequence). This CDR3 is CASSMQLRTAGQNTIYF. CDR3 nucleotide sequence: TGTGCCAGTAGTATGCAACTCAGGACAGCCGGCCAAAACACCATATATTTT.

This CDR3 is CASSIGPGGVYGYTF. CDR3 nucleotides: TGTGCCAGTAGTATCGGGCCGGGTGGGGTCTATGGCTACACCTTC. The chain joins TRBV19 to TRBJ1-2; no firm D call. Germline lookup yields CDR1 LNHDA and CDR2 SQIVND (reference sequence). V lost 3 bases and J lost 4, with 15 bases in between. This CDR3 contains 15 residues.

CDR3 nucleotide sequence: TGTGCCAGCTCACTTGACGGGAACACTGAAGCTTTCTTT. Protein: CASSLDGNTEAFF. This rearrangement joins TRBV18 to TRBJ1-1; D is uncertain. This CDR3 has 13 residues. CDR1 and CDR2 (germline): KGHSH, LQKENI. V gave up 4 bases and J gave up 1 base, with 7 bases separating them.

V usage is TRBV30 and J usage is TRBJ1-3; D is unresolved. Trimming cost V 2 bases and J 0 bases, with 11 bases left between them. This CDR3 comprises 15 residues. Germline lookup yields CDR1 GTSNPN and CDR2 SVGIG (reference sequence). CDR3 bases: TGTGCCTGGAGTTCGGGCGGGAGCTCTGGAAACACCATATATTTT. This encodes CAWSSGGSSGNTIYF.

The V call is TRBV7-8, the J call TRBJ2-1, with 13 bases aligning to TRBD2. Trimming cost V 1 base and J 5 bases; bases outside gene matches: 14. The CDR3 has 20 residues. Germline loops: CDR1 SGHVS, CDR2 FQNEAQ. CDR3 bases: TGTGCCAGCAGCTTAGTCGCTCGGACTAGCGGGAGAGTTGTGAACAATGAGCAGTTCTTC. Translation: CASSLVARTSGRVVNNEQFF.

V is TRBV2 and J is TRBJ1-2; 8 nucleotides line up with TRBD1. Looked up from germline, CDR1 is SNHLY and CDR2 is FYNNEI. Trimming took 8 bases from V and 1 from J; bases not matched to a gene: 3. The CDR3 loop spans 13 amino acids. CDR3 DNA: TGTGCCAGCCGTGGACAGGGTAACTATGGCTACACCTTC. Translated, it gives CASRGQGNYGYTF.

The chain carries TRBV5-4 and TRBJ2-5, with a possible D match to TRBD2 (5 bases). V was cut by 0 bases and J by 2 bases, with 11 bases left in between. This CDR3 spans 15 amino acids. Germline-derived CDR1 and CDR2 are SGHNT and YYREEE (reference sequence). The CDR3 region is CASSLEASRQETQYF. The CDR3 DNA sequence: TGTGCCAGCAGCTTGGAGGCTAGCAGACAAGAGACCCAGTACTTC. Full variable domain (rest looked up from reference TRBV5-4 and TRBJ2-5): ETGVTQSPTHLIKTRGQQVTLRCSSQSGHNTVSWYQQALGQGPQFIFQYYREEENGRGNFPPRFSGLQFPNYSSELNVNALELDDSALYLCASSLEASRQETQYFGPGTRLLVL.

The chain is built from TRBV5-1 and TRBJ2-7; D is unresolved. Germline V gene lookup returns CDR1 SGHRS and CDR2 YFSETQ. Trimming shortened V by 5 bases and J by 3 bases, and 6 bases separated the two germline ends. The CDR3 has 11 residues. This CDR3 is CASRLGYEQYF. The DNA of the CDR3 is TGCGCCAGCAGATTAGGCTACGAGCAGTACTTC.

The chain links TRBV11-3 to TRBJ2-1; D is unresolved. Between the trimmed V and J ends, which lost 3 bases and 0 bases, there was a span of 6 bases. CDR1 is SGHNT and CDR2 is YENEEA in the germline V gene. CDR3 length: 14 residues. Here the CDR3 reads CASSFSSSYNEQFF. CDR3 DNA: TGTGCCAGCAGCTTTTCAAGCTCCTACAATGAGCAGTTCTTC.

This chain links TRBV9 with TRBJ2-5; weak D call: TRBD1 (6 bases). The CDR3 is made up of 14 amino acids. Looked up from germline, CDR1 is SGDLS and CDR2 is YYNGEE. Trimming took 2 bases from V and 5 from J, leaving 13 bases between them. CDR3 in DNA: TGTGCCAGCAGCGTGGGGACGCAGGGGGAGACCCAGTACTTC. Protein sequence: CASSVGTQGETQYF.